This T cell receptor (beta chain) appears in the sequencing data of a study of Ad26.COV2.S vaccination and SARS-CoV-2 variants. Whole-study findings and limits: Placebo recipients and vaccine recipients were similar in non-spike TCR breadth.

Treatment reported: roughly 18 received Ad26.COV2.S at low or high dose, single or two shots; several received placebo; per-sample allocation not given. At day 63 after the first vaccine or placebo injection, samples were drawn. The assay was immunoSEQ multiplex PCR, and TCRdb's table has in-frame clones only and misses some. The sample includes about 680,000 clones, around 89% of them seen just once. The CDR3 totals 13 residues. The germline V and J ends were trimmed by 6 bases and 2 bases, with 11 bases remaining between them. CDR1 and CDR2 from the germline V gene are MNHEY and SVGAGI. A few counts support this clone. The antigen remains undetermined.

The V gene is TRBV6-5, the J gene TRBJ2-7; no clear D. This receptor was obtained from a person aged 18-60 years who received the Ad26.COV2.S COVID-19 vaccine or a placebo. Specimen: peripheral blood, collected in a trial of Ad26.COV2.S vaccine versus placebo. CDR3 sequence reads: CASSRLSPYEQYF. As DNA, the CDR3 is TGTGCCAGCAGCCGACTTTCCCCCTACGAGCAGTACTTC.